Each of the 16 T cell receptor beta chains below was sequenced from the same sample in a study of OX40 agonist ivuxolimab in advanced cancers. TCRdb keeps only in-frame clones here, not all; method: immunoSEQ multiplex PCR. The sample carries tens of thousands of clones, around 90% recorded once. The sample consisted of CD4+ or CD8+ T cells sorted from blood, taken in a trial of the OX40 agonist ivuxolimab. These receptors came from an adult with an advanced solid tumor such as melanoma, head and neck, liver or kidney cancer.

The V call is TRBV25-1, the J call TRBJ2-7; D remains unclear. The V end was cut by 0 bases, the J end by 2 bases, with 5 bases between. The CDR3 has 13 amino acids. Germline V gene data show CDR1 as MGHDK and CDR2 as SYGVNS. The CDR3 DNA is TGTGCCAGCAGTGAATACTCTACCTACGAGCAGTACTTC. This translates into CASSEYSTYEQYF.

This clone was seen a single time. The chain is built from TRBV30 and TRBJ1-4; a weak D match, TRBD1 (5 bases). V shed 8 bases and J shed 4 bases, with 17 bases lying between them. Germline CDR1 reads GTSNPN; CDR2 reads SVGIG (reference sequence). This CDR3 comprises 14 residues. The CDR3 region is CALKKGPNNEKLFF. The CDR3 DNA reads TGTGCCCTCAAAAAGGGGCCGAATAATGAAAAACTGTTTTTT.

The chain is built from TRBV5-1 and TRBJ1-1; 7 nucleotides align to TRBD1. After removal of 4 bases from V and 4 bases from J, the junction contained 16 bases not matched to a gene. In germline, CDR1 is SGHRS, CDR2 YFSETQ. This CDR3 spans 17 amino acids. The CDR3 nucleotides read TGCGCCAGCAGCCCCACGCATGGGGCAGGGGGGATCACTGAAGCTTTCTTT. It is translated as CASSPTHGAGGITEAFF. Filled out from reference TRBV5-1 and TRBJ1-1, the complete variable domain reads KAGVTQTPRYLIKTRGQQVTLSCSPISGHRSVSWYQQTPGQGLQFLFEYFSETQRNKGNFPGRFSGRQFSNSRSEMNVSTLELGDSALYLCASSPTHGAGGITEAFFGQGTRLTVV.

The rearrangement uses TRBV5-5 and TRBJ2-7, with 8 bases matching TRBD1. Losses at the gene ends were 3 bases for V and 0 bases for J; bases not matched to a gene: 5. The CDR3 has 15 residues. Per the germline V gene, CDR1 is SGHKS and CDR2 is YYEKEE (reference sequence). In DNA, the CDR3 is TGTGCCAGCAGCTCGACGGACAGGGCCTCCTACGAGCAGTACTTC. It is translated as CASSSTDRASYEQYF.

The chain recombines TRBV7-8 with TRBJ2-1; no firm D call. This CDR3 contains 16 residues. Germline CDR1 reads SGHVS; CDR2 reads FQNEAQ. Trimming removed 1 base at V and 0 bases at J, with 10 bases between. The CDR3 protein is CASSLGWRPSYNEQFF. The DNA for the CDR3 is TGTGCCAGCAGCTTAGGATGGCGCCCCTCCTACAATGAGCAGTTCTTC.

This rearrangement joins TRBV7-3 to TRBJ2-5; perhaps TRBD2 as D (6 bases). The J call is uncertain, as TRBJ2-7 better fits the DNA end. CDR1 is SGHTA and CDR2 is FQGTGA in the germline V gene. This CDR3 has 15 residues. For the CDR3, the DNA is TGTGCCAGCAGCTTAGGCGGGACGGACCCCTACGAGCAGTACTTC. The encoded protein is CASSLGGTDPYEQYF.

This clone showed up just a few times. The rearrangement joins TRBV11-2 to TRBJ1-3, with D possibly being TRBD1 (5 bases). The V gene lost 5 bases and the J gene lost 4 bases, with 9 bases spanning the gap. The CDR3 consists of 13 residues. Germline assignment: CDR1 SGHAT and CDR2 FQNNGV. In DNA form, the CDR3 reads TGTGCCAGCAGCCGGGACCGCGGAAACACCATATATTTT. It codes for CASSRDRGNTIYF.

The table lists this clone with a few counts. The genes are TRBV4-1 and TRBJ2-7, with D unclear. CDR3 length: 13 residues. Trimming pared 1 base from V and 2 bases from J, leaving 6 bases between. Looked up from germline, CDR1 is MGHRA and CDR2 is YSYEKL. CDR3 nucleotide sequence: TGCGCCAGCAGCCAAGTCTGGCCCTACGAGCAGTACTTC. It codes for CASSQVWPYEQYF.

The chain uses TRBV15 and TRBJ2-3; tentatively, D is TRBD2 (6 bases). CDR1 is LNHNV and CDR2 is YYDKDF in the germline V gene (reference sequence). Trimming shortened V by 3 bases and J by 0 bases, and 10 bases separated the two germline ends. The CDR3 runs 15 residues. The CDR3 coding sequence is TGTGCCACCAGCAGTCAGCGGGCCAGCACAGATACGCAGTATTTT. Its protein is CATSSQRASTDTQYF. The whole variable domain, remainder taken from reference TRBV15 and TRBJ2-3, is DAMVIQNPRYQVTQFGKPVTLSCSQTLNHNVMYWYQQKSSQAPKLLFHYYDKDFNNEADTPDNFQSRRPNTSFCFLDIRSPGLGDTAMYLCATSSQRASTDTQYFGPGTRLTVL.

This sequence joins TRBV6-5 and TRBJ2-3, with 10 bases matching TRBD1. J lost 4 bases, V lost 5 bases, and 6 bases had no gene match. Germline V gives CDR1 MNHEY, CDR2 SVGAGI. This CDR3 is built from 15 residues. The DNA of the CDR3 is TGTGCCAGCAGTATGGGACAGGGGCCTTCAGATACGCAGTATTTT. It specifies CASSMGQGPSDTQYF.

V gene TRBV19 combines with J gene TRBJ2-1; TRBD1 agrees at 9 bases. Losses at the gene ends were 3 bases for V and 5 bases for J; bases not matched to a gene: 5. Looked up from germline, CDR1 is LNHDA and CDR2 is SQIVND (reference sequence). This CDR3 has 15 residues. CDR3 residues: CASSIRDRANNEQFF. CDR3 nucleotide sequence: TGTGCCAGTAGTATCCGGGACAGGGCAAACAATGAGCAGTTCTTC.

The rearrangement joins TRBV11-2 to TRBJ2-7, with a weak D call TRBD1 (5 bases). Germline-derived CDR1 and CDR2 are SGHAT and FQNNGV. CDR3 size: 16 residues. Trimming removed 5 bases at V and 2 bases at J, with 19 bases between. The DNA for the CDR3 is TGTGCCAGCAGCCCACAGGTCCTCAGGGTCCCCTACGAGCAGTACTTC. This translates into CASSPQVLRVPYEQYF.

This chain links TRBV28 with TRBJ2-1; tentatively, D is TRBD1 or TRBD2 (5 bases each). V was cut by 7 bases and J by 4 bases, with 23 bases left in between. The germline V gene has CDR1 MDHEN and CDR2 SYDVKM. The CDR3 sequence is 17 residues long. The CDR3 spells CASIGYGSGRRYNEQFF. In nucleotides, the CDR3 is TGTGCCAGCATAGGATACGGCTCAGGGAGAAGGTACAATGAGCAGTTCTTC.

This clone came up a few times. The rearrangement links TRBV10-2 to TRBJ2-1; 12 bases fit TRBD2. With 8 bases clipped from V and 6 bases from J, the junction kept 5 bases outside the gene matches. The CDR3 loop spans 14 amino acids. CDR1 WSHSY and CDR2 SAAADI come from the germline V gene. CDR3 nucleotide sequence: TGCGCCAGCCATCTGACTAGCGGGAGCAATGAGCAGTTCTTC. Translation: CASHLTSGSNEQFF.

CDR3 sequence reads: CASSSLRYEQFF. The CDR3 DNA is TGTGCCAGCAGCTCCCTGCGGTATGAGCAGTTCTTC. The chain couples TRBV13 to TRBJ2-1; no clear D gene. CDR3 length: 12 amino acids. Trimming shortened V by 4 bases and J by 8 bases, and 9 bases separated the two germline ends. Germline CDR1 reads PRHDT; CDR2 reads FYEKMQ (reference sequence).

A single count supports this clone. The chain employs TRBV7-9 and TRBJ2-7; TRBD1 aligns across 9 bases. CDR3 size: 13 residues. CDR1 is SEHNR and CDR2 is FQNEAQ in the germline V gene (reference sequence). Losses at the gene ends were 3 bases for V and 3 bases for J; bases not matched to a gene: 0. The CDR3 spells CASSLTGGYEQYF. The CDR3 nucleotides are TGTGCCAGCAGCTTGACAGGGGGCTACGAGCAGTACTTC.